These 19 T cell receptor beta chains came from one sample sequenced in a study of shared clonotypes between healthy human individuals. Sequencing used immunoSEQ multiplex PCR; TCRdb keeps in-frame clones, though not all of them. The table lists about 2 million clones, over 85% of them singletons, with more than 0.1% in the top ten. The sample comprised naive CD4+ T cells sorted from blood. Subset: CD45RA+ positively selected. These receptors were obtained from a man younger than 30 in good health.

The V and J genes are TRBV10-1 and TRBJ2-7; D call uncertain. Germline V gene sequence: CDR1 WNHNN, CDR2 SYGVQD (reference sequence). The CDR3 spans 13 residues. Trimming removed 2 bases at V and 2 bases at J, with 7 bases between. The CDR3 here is CASSERFAYEQYF. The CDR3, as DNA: TGCGCCAGCAGTGAGCGGTTCGCCTACGAGCAGTACTTC.

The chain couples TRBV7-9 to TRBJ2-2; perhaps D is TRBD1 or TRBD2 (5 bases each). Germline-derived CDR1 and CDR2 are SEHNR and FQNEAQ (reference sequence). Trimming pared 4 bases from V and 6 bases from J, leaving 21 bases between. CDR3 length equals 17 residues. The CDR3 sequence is CASSSVGAGSRSGELFF. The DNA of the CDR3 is TGTGCCAGCAGCTCGGTTGGCGCAGGGAGCAGGTCCGGGGAGCTGTTTTTT.

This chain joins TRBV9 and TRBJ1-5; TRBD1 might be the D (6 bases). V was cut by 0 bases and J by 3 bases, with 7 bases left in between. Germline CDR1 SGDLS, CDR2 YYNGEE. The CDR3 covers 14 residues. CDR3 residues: CASSVGDNNQPQHF. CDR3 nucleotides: TGTGCCAGCAGCGTAGGGGACAACAATCAGCCCCAGCATTTT.

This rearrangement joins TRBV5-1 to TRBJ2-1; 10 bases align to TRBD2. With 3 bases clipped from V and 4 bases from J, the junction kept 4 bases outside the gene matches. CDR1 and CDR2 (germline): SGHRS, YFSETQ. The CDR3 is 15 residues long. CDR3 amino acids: CASSSGTSAYNEQFF. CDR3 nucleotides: TGCGCCAGCAGCTCCGGGACTAGCGCTTACAATGAGCAGTTCTTC. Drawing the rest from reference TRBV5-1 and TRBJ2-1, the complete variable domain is KAGVTQTPRYLIKTRGQQVTLSCSPISGHRSVSWYQQTPGQGLQFLFEYFSETQRNKGNFPGRFSGRQFSNSRSEMNVSTLELGDSALYLCASSSGTSAYNEQFFGPGTRLTVL.

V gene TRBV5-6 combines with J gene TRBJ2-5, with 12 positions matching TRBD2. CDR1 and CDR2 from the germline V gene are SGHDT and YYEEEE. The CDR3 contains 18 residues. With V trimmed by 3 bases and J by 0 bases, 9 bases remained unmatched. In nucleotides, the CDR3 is TGTGCCAGCAGCTCCCGACTAGCGGGGGCCGTTTACCAAGAGACCCAGTACTTC. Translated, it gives CASSSRLAGAVYQETQYF.

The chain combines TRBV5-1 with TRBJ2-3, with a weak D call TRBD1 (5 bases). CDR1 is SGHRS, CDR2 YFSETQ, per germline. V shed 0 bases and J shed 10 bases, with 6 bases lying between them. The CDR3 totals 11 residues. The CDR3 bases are TGCGCCAGCAGCTTGGAAGGGGCGCAGTATTTT. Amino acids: CASSLEGAQYF. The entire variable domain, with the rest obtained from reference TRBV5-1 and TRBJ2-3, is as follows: KAGVTQTPRYLIKTRGQQVTLSCSPISGHRSVSWYQQTPGQGLQFLFEYFSETQRNKGNFPGRFSGRQFSNSRSEMNVSTLELGDSALYLCASSLEGAQYFGPGTRLTVL.

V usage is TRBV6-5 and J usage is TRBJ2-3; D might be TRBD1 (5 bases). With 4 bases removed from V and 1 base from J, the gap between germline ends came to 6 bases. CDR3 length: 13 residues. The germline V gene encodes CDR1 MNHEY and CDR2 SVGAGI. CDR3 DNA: TGTGCCAGCAGTTTAGGGGGCACAGATACGCAGTATTTT. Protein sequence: CASSLGGTDTQYF.

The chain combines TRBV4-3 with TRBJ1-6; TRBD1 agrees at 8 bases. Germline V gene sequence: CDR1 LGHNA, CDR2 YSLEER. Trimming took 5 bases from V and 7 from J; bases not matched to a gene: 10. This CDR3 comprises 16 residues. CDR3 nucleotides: TGCGCCAGCAGCTTAGCATCGGACAGGGTGAATTCACCCCTCCACTTT. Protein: CASSLASDRVNSPLHF.

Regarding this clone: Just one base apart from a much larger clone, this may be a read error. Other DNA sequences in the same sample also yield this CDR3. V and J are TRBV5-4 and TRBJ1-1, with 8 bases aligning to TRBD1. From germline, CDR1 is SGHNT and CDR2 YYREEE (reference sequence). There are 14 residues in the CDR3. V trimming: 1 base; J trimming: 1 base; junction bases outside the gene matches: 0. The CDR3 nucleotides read TGTGCCAGCAGCTTGACAGGGGGGAACACTGAAGCTTTCTTT. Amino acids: CASSLTGGNTEAFF. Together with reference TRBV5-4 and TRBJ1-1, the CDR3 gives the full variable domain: ETGVTQSPTHLIKTRGQQVTLRCSSQSGHNTVSWYQQALGQGPQFIFQYYREEENGRGNFPPRFSGLQFPNYSSELNVNALELDDSALYLCASSLTGGNTEAFFGQGTRLTVV.

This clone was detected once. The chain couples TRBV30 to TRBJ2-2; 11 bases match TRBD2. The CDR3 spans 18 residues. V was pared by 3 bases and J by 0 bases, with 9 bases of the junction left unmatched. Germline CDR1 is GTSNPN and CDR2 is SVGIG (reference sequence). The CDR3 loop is CAWSRRLAGFANTGELFF. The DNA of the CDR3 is TGTGCCTGGAGCAGAAGACTAGCGGGGTTCGCGAACACCGGGGAGCTGTTTTTT.

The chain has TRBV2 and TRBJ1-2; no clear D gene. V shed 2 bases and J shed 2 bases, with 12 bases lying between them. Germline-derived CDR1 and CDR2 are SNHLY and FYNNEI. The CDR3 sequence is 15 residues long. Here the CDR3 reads CASSELYTSNYGYTF. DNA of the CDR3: TGTGCCAGCAGTGAACTGTACACCTCGAACTATGGCTACACCTTC.

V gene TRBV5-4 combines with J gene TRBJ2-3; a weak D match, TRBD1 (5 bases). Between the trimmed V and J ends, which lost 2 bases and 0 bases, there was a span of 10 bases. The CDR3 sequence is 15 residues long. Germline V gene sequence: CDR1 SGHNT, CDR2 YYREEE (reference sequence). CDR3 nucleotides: TGTGCCAGCAGCTTCTCAGGGTACAGCACAGATACGCAGTATTTT. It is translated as CASSFSGYSTDTQYF. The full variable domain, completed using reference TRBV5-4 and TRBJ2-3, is ETGVTQSPTHLIKTRGQQVTLRCSSQSGHNTVSWYQQALGQGPQFIFQYYREEENGRGNFPPRFSGLQFPNYSSELNVNALELDDSALYLCASSFSGYSTDTQYFGPGTRLTVL.

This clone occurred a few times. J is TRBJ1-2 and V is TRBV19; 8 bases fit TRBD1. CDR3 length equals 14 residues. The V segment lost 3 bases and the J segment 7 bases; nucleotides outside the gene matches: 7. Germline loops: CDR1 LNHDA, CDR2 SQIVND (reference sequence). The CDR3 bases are TGTGCCAGTAGTATGGACAGGGAAAGCGCTGGCTACACCTTC. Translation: CASSMDRESAGYTF.

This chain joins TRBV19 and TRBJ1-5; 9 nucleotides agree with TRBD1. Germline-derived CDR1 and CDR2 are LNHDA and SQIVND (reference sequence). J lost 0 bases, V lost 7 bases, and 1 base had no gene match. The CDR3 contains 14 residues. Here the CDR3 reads CASIQGASNQPQHF. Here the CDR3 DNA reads TGTGCCAGTATACAGGGGGCTAGCAATCAGCCCCAGCATTTT.

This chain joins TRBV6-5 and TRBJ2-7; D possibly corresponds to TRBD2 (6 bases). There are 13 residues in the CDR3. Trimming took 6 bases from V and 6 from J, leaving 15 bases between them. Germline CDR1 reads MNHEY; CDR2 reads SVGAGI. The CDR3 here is CASRGRTTGEQYF. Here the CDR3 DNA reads TGTGCCAGCAGGGGAAGGACTACTGGCGAGCAGTACTTC.

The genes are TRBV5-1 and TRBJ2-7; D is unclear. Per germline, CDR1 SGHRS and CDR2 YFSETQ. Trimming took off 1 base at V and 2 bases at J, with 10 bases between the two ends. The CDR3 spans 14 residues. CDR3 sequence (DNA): TGCGCCAGCAGCTTGACAGTTTTGGCCTACGAGCAGTACTTC. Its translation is CASSLTVLAYEQYF.

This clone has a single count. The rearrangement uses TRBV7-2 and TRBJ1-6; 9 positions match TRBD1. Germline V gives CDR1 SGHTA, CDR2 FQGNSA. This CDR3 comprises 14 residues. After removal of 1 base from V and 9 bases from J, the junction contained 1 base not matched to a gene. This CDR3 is CASSLDRGPSPLHF. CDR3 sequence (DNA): TGTGCCAGCAGCTTAGACAGGGGGCCTTCACCCCTCCACTTT.

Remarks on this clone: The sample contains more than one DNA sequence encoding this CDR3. CDR3 sequence: CASSQGLAAYNEQFF. For the CDR3, the DNA is TGCGCCAGCAGCCAAGGACTAGCCGCCTACAATGAGCAGTTCTTC. This rearrangement joins TRBV4-3 to TRBJ2-1; 7 bases map to TRBD2. V lost 1 base and J lost 2; bases outside the gene matches: 2. CDR3 length: 15 residues. Per germline, CDR1 LGHNA and CDR2 YSLEER.

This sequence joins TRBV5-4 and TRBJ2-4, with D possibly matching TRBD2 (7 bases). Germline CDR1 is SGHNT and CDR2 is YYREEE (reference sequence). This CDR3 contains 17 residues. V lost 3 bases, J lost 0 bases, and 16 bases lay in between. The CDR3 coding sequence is TGTGCCAGCAGCTCCCCAACCGGGGGGCTAGCCAAAAACATTCAGTACTTC. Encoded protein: CASSSPTGGLAKNIQYF.